This TCR beta chain came from a study of blood T cell repertoires in COVID-19 (dated by TCRdb to the early 2020s). Looking at the study overall: Samples from collaborators originated in the United States, Italy and Spain and spanned both the acute and convalescent phases of COVID-19. Samples were obtained from the ongoing ImmuneRACE study (first 160 participants) and from roughly 1,300 subjects provided by 6 global collaborators. HLA class I and class II types, where available, came from metadata supplied by the sample provider rather than from assay-based typing. The repertoires were released in a freely available public database intended as a resource for research on the immune response to SARS-CoV-2. Deeply sampled blood TCRbeta repertoires from subjects exposed to, actively infected with, or recovered from COVID-19 were included in the dataset. The prospective study material was composed of cDNA or gDNA derived from T cells, B-cell-depleted T cells, or PBMCs. A de-identified subject ID, COVID-19 status, age in years and sex were almost always included in the sample metadata.

V has 2 bases trimmed and J has 8 bases trimmed; junction bases matching no gene number 8. CDR1 and CDR2 are read off the germline V gene as SGHNT and YENEEA. The CDR3 spans 15 residues, from the cysteine through the phenylalanine. The entry retains the CDR3 DNA only, 45 bases that are in frame from base 1. The full study reports these points: The quantity of clinical and demographic metadata differed by source and by participant and was supplied without curation.

TCRbeta CDR3 regions were amplified from genomic DNA by means of the immunoSEQ Assay, a bias-controlled multiplex PCR. Per the source publication's procedure: The number of nucleated cells in each sample was estimated by amplification of reference gene primers within the assay. To quantify the absolute abundance of each unique TCRbeta CDR3 rearrangement, sequence reads were collapsed and filtered. For each sample, productive Simpson clonality was calculated as the square root of Simpson's diversity index across productive rearrangements. The immuneACCESS repertoire file appears here via TCRdb, limited to in-frame rearrangements. These files lack a portion of the clones; in checked studies, under half of the deficit traces to unresolved V genes, and the cause of the others is not known. That table gives V, J and clone size, and the DNA gave D and trimming. For this sample there are around 100,000 clones; roughly nine tenths appear just once. The top ten constitute 4.5% of the sample.

On this clone itself: The antigen this receptor binds is unknown. Base qualities are not recorded, but no much larger clone differs from it by a single base.

Each collaborating institution followed its own protocols to collect whole blood in K2EDTA tubes. For TCRbeta analysis, collaborators shipped samples in one of three forms: frozen whole blood, isolated PBMCs, or DNA extracted from either of those sample types. This receptor was taken from a man aged 35-49 years with acute or convalescent COVID-19. The material sequenced was peripheral blood. The chain was built from TRBV11-3 and TRBJ2-1; 8 nucleotides in the junction match TRBD2. This receptor carries the CDR3 CASSLKSGRGDEQFF. At the DNA level, the sequence is TGTGCCAGCAGCTTAAAGAGCGGGAGAGGCGATGAGCAGTTCTTC.